This TCR beta chain was captured by sequencing in a study of early T cells in non-severe SARS-CoV-2 infection. Findings of the study overall: Sequences matched to VDJdb favored anti-spike CD8 responses, while private and CD4 specificities were missed.

The table lists this clonotype with a few counts. What it recognizes is unknown. From the 5' RACE reads, TCRdb called clonotypes with MiXCR, one entry per CDR3 protein. The data hold about 35,000 distinct CDR3 sequences, with around 5.1% observed a single time. The specimen was whole blood, collected at baseline. The clonotype comes from an adult who was a healthcare worker with PCR-confirmed SARS-CoV-2 infection or an uninfected control (not recorded which).

In DNA, the CDR3 is TGTGCCAGCTCGACCAGAGATGGAGAGACCCAGTACTTC. It encodes CASSTRDGETQYF. The chain links TRBV18 to TRBJ2-5; D gene ambiguous. V was shortened by 6 bases and J by 4 bases, with 12 bases between the two germline ends. Germline assignment: CDR1 KGHSH and CDR2 LQKENI. CDR3 size: 13 residues.